This T cell receptor (beta chain) was identified during a study of cytomegalovirus exposure and HLA in healthy donors. The PCR had 60 Vbeta and 13 Jbeta primers. Only in-frame clones appear in the TCRdb table, and some are missing; sequencing was by immunoSEQ multiplex PCR. The sample has approximately 140,000 clones. The J segment lost 6 bases and the V segment lost 5 bases, leaving 1 base of the junction unmatched. The CDR3 has 15 amino acids. The germline V gene has CDR1 LGHNA and CDR2 YSLEER. Sequenced material: PBMCs. The chain carries TRBV4-3 and TRBJ2-1; 16 nucleotides match TRBD2. The TCR was taken from a woman in her thirties or forties in good health and CMV-seronegative. The CDR3 sequence is CASSGTSGGANEQFF. CDR3 sequence (DNA): TGCGCCAGCAGCGGGACTAGCGGGGGGGCCAATGAGCAGTTCTTC.